These 20 T cell receptor beta chains originate from one sample sequenced in a study of cytomegalovirus exposure and HLA in healthy donors. With 60 Vbeta and 13 Jbeta primers, the PCR was carried out. Repertoires were generated with immunoSEQ multiplex PCR, while TCRdb's copy carries only in-frame clones and drops some. Among about 120,000 clones listed, under 70% were seen once. Sample: PBMCs. The origin of the receptors is a young man in good health and CMV-seronegative.

The genes are TRBV25-1 and TRBJ2-3, with 11 positions matching TRBD2. V lost 3 bases, J lost 4 bases, and 12 bases stayed unmatched. Per the germline V gene, CDR1 is MGHDK and CDR2 is SYGVNS. This CDR3 contains 18 residues. Written as DNA, the CDR3 is TGTGCCAGCAGTGAGATAGCGGGAGGGCTTAATCGGCCAGATACGCAGTATTTT. This sequence encodes CASSEIAGGLNRPDTQYF.

V usage is TRBV10-1 and J usage is TRBJ2-3, with D possibly being TRBD2 (6 bases). Germline assignment: CDR1 WNHNN and CDR2 SYGVQD (reference sequence). The CDR3 runs to 15 residues. The V end was cut by 5 bases, the J end by 2 bases, with 14 bases between. CDR3 nucleotide sequence: TGCGCCAGCAGTTACGGGCGGGGAAACACAGATACGCAGTATTTT. It yields the protein CASSYGRGNTDTQYF.

The chain has TRBV6-5 and TRBJ1-4; D ambiguous. Germline loops: CDR1 MNHEY, CDR2 SVGAGI. The CDR3 extends over 14 amino acids. Trimming removed 6 bases at V and 4 bases at J, with 12 bases between. The CDR3 DNA sequence: TGTGCCAGCAGGCCTGGACTGATTAATGAAAAACTGTTTTTT. Translated, it gives CASRPGLINEKLFF.

The chain recombines TRBV5-6 with TRBJ2-7; 9 bases match TRBD1. J was trimmed by 2 bases and V by 0 bases; bases with no gene match: 6. Germline loops: CDR1 SGHDT, CDR2 YYEEEE. This CDR3 comprises 16 residues. CDR3 DNA: TGTGCCAGCAGCTTGGCATTGGGACAGGGTCCCTACGAGCAGTACTTC. Translated: CASSLALGQGPYEQYF.

The CDR3 DNA follows: TGCGCCAGCAGCTTTCCTACAGGGGACACAGATACGCAGTATTTT. This translates into CASSFPTGDTDTQYF. The rearrangement uses TRBV5-1 and TRBJ2-3; 7 bases match TRBD1. The CDR3 is 15 amino acids. V dropped 2 bases and J dropped 2; count of bases not matched to a gene: 5. In germline, CDR1 is SGHRS, CDR2 YFSETQ.

This chain joins TRBV29-1 and TRBJ2-5; tentative D call: TRBD1 (5 bases). The J call is doubtful: the DNA matches TRBJ2-7 better. Germline CDR1 is SQVTM and CDR2 is ANQGSEA. The CDR3 totals 11 residues. The CDR3 region is CSVDAGYEQYF. DNA of the CDR3: TGCAGCGTTGACGCAGGGTACGAGCAGTACTTC.

This rearrangement joins TRBV30 to TRBJ2-6, with D hard to call. The CDR3 length is 15 residues. Germline CDR1 GTSNPN, CDR2 SVGIG (reference sequence). V lost 3 bases and J 4 bases, leaving 13 bases between the germline ends. CDR3 region: CAWRNWATGANVLTF. The DNA of the CDR3 is TGTGCCTGGAGAAATTGGGCAACGGGGGCCAACGTCCTGACTTTC.

The J gene is TRBJ1-2, the V gene TRBV28, with a weak D call TRBD1 (6 bases). V was clipped by 4 bases and J by 3 bases, with 21 bases between them. Germline-derived CDR1 and CDR2 are MDHEN and SYDVKM. The CDR3 is 17 residues long. The CDR3: CASSSTGKGAGDYGYTF. CDR3 sequence (DNA): TGTGCCAGCAGTTCCACAGGGAAAGGGGCGGGGGACTATGGCTACACCTTC.

The chain links TRBV2 to TRBJ2-2; 10 bases align to TRBD2. Germline values: CDR1 SNHLY, CDR2 FYNNEI. The CDR3 runs to 15 residues. J lost 6 bases, V lost 6 bases, and 7 bases had no gene match. CDR3 coding DNA: TGTGCCAGCAGGGGTCTAGCGGGAGTCTCCGGGGAGCTGTTTTTT. It encodes CASRGLAGVSGELFF. The full variable domain, its missing parts supplied by reference TRBV2 and TRBJ2-2, is EPEVTQTPSHQVTQMGQEVILRCVPISNHLYFYWYRQILGQKVEFLVSFYNNEISEKSEIFDDQFSVERPDGSNFTLKIRSTKLEDSAMYFCASRGLAGVSGELFFGEGSRLTVL.

This clone was seen once. The V call is TRBV4-2, the J call TRBJ2-1; the match to TRBD2 covers 10 bases. Germline CDR1 LGHNA, CDR2 YNFKEQ. CDR3 length: 21 residues. The V gene end was trimmed by 0 bases and the J gene end by 6 bases; junction bases not matched to a gene: 20. The CDR3 region has the DNA TGTGCCAGCAGCCAAGACCATTTTCCGGGACTAGCGCTAGGTGGAGGCAATGAGCAGTTCTTC. This encodes CASSQDHFPGLALGGGNEQFF.

This clone was observed a handful of times. The chain combines TRBV18 with TRBJ2-1; D possibly corresponds to TRBD1 (7 bases). Germline values: CDR1 KGHSH, CDR2 LQKENI. Trimming stripped 2 bases from V and 6 bases from J, with 11 bases between. The CDR3 covers 14 residues. For the CDR3, the DNA is TGTGCCAGCTCACCAAGGCAGGGGGGCAATGAGCAGTTCTTC. Translated: CASSPRQGGNEQFF.

The chain employs TRBV2 and TRBJ1-2; perhaps TRBD1 as D (5 bases). Trimming pared 2 bases from V and 5 bases from J, leaving 12 bases between. CDR3 length equals 14 residues. The V gene's germline CDR1 is SNHLY and CDR2 FYNNEI. This CDR3 reads CASSETGGSYGYTF. DNA of the CDR3: TGTGCCAGCAGTGAAACCGGGGGTTCATATGGCTACACCTTC.

The chain links TRBV6-6 to TRBJ2-7; TRBD2 matches at 8 bases. This CDR3 is 13 amino acids long. The germline gives CDR1 MNHNY, CDR2 SVGAGI (reference sequence). Trimming removed 8 bases from V and 4 bases from J; junction bases left unmatched: 7. The CDR3 loop is CASGAGALYEQYF. CDR3 bases: TGTGCCAGCGGAGCGGGGGCTTTATACGAGCAGTACTTC.

The chain joins TRBV29-1 to TRBJ2-6; TRBD1 might be the D (6 bases). Germline V lookup: CDR1 SQVTM, CDR2 ANQGSEA. This CDR3 contains 18 residues. The V gene lost 1 base and the J gene lost 3 bases, with 19 bases spanning the gap. CDR3 sequence: CSVEVKARGLLGANVLTF. CDR3 sequence (DNA): TGCAGCGTTGAAGTGAAGGCCAGGGGCTTACTTGGGGCCAACGTCCTGACTTTC.

The chain is built from TRBV28 and TRBJ1-2; D perhaps matches TRBD1 (5 bases). With 3 bases removed from V and 2 bases from J, the gap between germline ends came to 13 bases. The CDR3 is 15 amino acids. CDR1 and CDR2 (germline): MDHEN, SYDVKM. CDR3 loop: CASSLGPTVNYGYTF. As DNA, the CDR3 is TGTGCCAGCAGTTTGGGGCCGACAGTGAACTATGGCTACACCTTC.

The rearrangement links TRBV19 to TRBJ1-5; D is uncertain. Germline CDR1 is LNHDA and CDR2 is SQIVND (reference sequence). The CDR3 loop spans 12 amino acids. The germline V and J ends were trimmed by 1 base and 7 bases, with 5 bases remaining between them. The CDR3 here is CASSIARQPQHF. The CDR3 DNA sequence: TGTGCCAGTAGTATAGCACGGCAGCCCCAGCATTTT.

The rearrangement links TRBV28 to TRBJ1-6, with TRBD1 as a possible D gene (6 bases). The CDR3 sequence is 14 residues long. Per germline, CDR1 MDHEN and CDR2 SYDVKM. The V end was cut by 2 bases, the J end by 5 bases, with 7 bases between. CDR3 protein: CASSLTGNNSPLHF. For the CDR3, the DNA is TGTGCCAGCAGTTTAACAGGGAATAATTCACCCCTCCACTTT.

This chain joins TRBV6-1 and TRBJ2-7; possible D gene TRBD1, 7 bases. The CDR3 sequence is 14 residues long. Deletions cut 7 bases from V and 6 bases from J, with 19 bases between. Germline CDR1 reads MNHNS; CDR2 reads SASEGT. CDR3 in amino acids: CASNPGGLSVEQYF. Here the CDR3 DNA reads TGTGCCAGCAATCCAGGGGGGCTATCGGTCGAGCAGTACTTC.

The rearrangement links TRBV4-1 to TRBJ2-2; D perhaps matches TRBD2 (6 bases). There are 13 residues in the CDR3. Between the trimmed V and J ends, which lost 3 bases and 7 bases, there was a span of 9 bases. Per germline, CDR1 MGHRA and CDR2 YSYEKL. CDR3 bases: TGCGCCAGCAGCCATGGGGGGAACGGGGAGCTGTTTTTT. Translated: CASSHGGNGELFF.

This sequence joins TRBV6-1 and TRBJ2-1; tentative D call: TRBD1 (6 bases). CDR3 length equals 13 residues. V was trimmed by 9 bases and J by 4 bases, leaving 13 bases between them. From germline, CDR1 is MNHNS and CDR2 SASEGT. For the CDR3, the DNA is TGTGCCAGGATACGGGACATTTACAATGAGCAGTTCTTC. Protein product: CARIRDIYNEQFF.